The text below deals with one TCR beta chain. The data were obtained in a study of T cell responses to AZD1222 COVID-19 vaccine. Germline CDR1 is MNHEY and CDR2 is SVGAGI. Trimming took 0 bases from V and 4 from J, leaving 12 bases between them. This CDR3 comprises 16 residues. Data came from immunoSEQ multiplex PCR; TCRdb stores just in-frame clones and leaves some out. The table has more than 100,000 clones, 65% to 90% seen once. Here the sequenced sample was peripheral blood, taken on day 0 of AZD1222 vaccination. This TCR derives from an adult in good health. The J gene is TRBJ2-2, the V gene TRBV6-5; D may match TRBD1 or TRBD2 (5 bases each). The CDR3 sequence is CASSYSGRGATGELFF. CDR3 bases: TGTGCCAGCAGTTACTCGGGCCGGGGCGCCACCGGGGAGCTGTTTTTT.